One and the same sample provided the 8 T cell receptor beta chains below, sequenced in a study of technical replicates of blood from a few donors. Generated by immunoSEQ multiplex PCR, the TCRdb table keeps only in-frame clones and is missing some. The repertoire consists of more than 90,000 clones, with about 95% occurring once and the leading ten covering around 0.35%. The sample was T cells isolated from PBMCs. The receptors come from a human donor in good health.

This clone was observed a single time. The V gene is TRBV7-2, the J gene TRBJ1-4; 7 positions match TRBD1. Trimming removed 4 bases from V and 2 bases from J; junction bases left unmatched: 10. This CDR3 has 17 amino acids. Germline V gene data show CDR1 as SGHTA and CDR2 as FQGNSA. CDR3 nucleotide sequence: TGTGCCAGCAGCTCATCGGACGGGACAGTGACTAATGAAAAACTGTTTTTT. It is translated as CASSSSDGTVTNEKLFF.

CDR3 bases: TGTGCCAGCAGCTTGACGACAGGGCAAGAGACCCAGTACTTC. It specifies CASSLTTGQETQYF. The rearrangement uses TRBV7-8 and TRBJ2-5; TRBD1 matches 7 bases. Germline loops: CDR1 SGHVS, CDR2 FQNEAQ. The junction had 3 bases not matched to a gene; V was cut back by 3 bases and J by 2 bases. This CDR3 is built from 14 residues.

The V gene is TRBV19, the J gene TRBJ2-1, with D perhaps TRBD1 (5 bases). Germline CDR1 and CDR2: LNHDA and SQIVND (reference sequence). V lost 4 bases and J 1 base, leaving 11 bases between the germline ends. The CDR3 loop spans 15 amino acids. CDR3 sequence (DNA): TGTGCCAGTAGTAATTCTCAGGGTTCCTACAATGAGCAGTTCTTC. This translates into CASSNSQGSYNEQFF.

The chain employs TRBV11-3 and TRBJ1-2; D gene uncertain. Germline V gives CDR1 SGHNT, CDR2 YENEEA. The V gene lost 4 bases and the J gene lost 4 bases, with 4 bases spanning the gap. CDR3 length equals 11 residues. CDR3 sequence (DNA): TGTGCCAGCAGCTCCCTCTATGGCTACACCTTC. Translating gives CASSSLYGYTF.

The sample holds one count of this clone. This chain uses TRBV29-1 with TRBJ1-2, with 8 bases fitting TRBD1. This CDR3 spans 11 amino acids. J was trimmed by 7 bases and V by 5 bases; bases with no gene match: 3. Germline CDR1 is SQVTM and CDR2 is ANQGSEA. CDR3 amino acids: CSVQGAGGYTF. As DNA, the CDR3 is TGCAGCGTTCAGGGGGCGGGTGGCTACACCTTC.

The chain couples TRBV2 to TRBJ2-5; the D is unclear. The CDR3 totals 15 residues. In germline, CDR1 is SNHLY, CDR2 FYNNEI. V lost 7 bases to trimming and J lost 1 base, with 16 bases between them. CDR3 sequence (DNA): TGTGCCAGCAAGAACAGCCTTATCCTCCAAGAGACCCAGTACTTC. It translates to CASKNSLILQETQYF.

The rearrangement links TRBV6-5 to TRBJ2-1; D is possibly TRBD1 (5 bases). The V gene's germline CDR1 is MNHEY and CDR2 SVGAGI. This CDR3 is 13 amino acids long. With 2 bases removed from V and 4 bases from J, the gap between germline ends came to 6 bases. This CDR3 is CASSYQGYNEQFF. CDR3 DNA: TGTGCCAGCAGTTACCAGGGTTACAATGAGCAGTTCTTC.

Note on this clone: Mismatch with germline at one junction end may stem from a read error. The chain links TRBV5-3 to TRBJ2-7, with D perhaps matching TRBD2 (6 bases). TRBV5-3 has ORF status, its function being uncertain. The length of the CDR3 is 14 residues. The CDR3 sequence: CASSLGGDGYEQYF. The CDR3 region has the DNA TGTGCCAGCAGCTTGGGGGGAGACGGTTACGAGCAGTACTTC.